These 30 T cell receptor beta chains were sequenced from one sample in a study of radiation and T cells in renal cell carcinoma. Time point reported: blood 2 weeks post-SBRT. Described treatment: 15 Gy SBRT to primary tumor, nephrectomy 4 weeks later. Data came from immunoSEQ multiplex PCR; TCRdb stores just in-frame clones and leaves some out. Of some 130,000 clones listed, roughly four fifths are singletons. The sequencing here drew on blood, taken from a patient whose treatment included radiotherapy and nephrectomy. All receptors come from a woman between 55 and 75 years old with renal cell carcinoma.

The J gene is TRBJ1-2, the V gene TRBV19; possible D gene TRBD1, 5 bases. Trimming cost V 4 bases and J 7 bases, with 16 bases left between them. CDR1 is LNHDA, CDR2 SQIVND, per germline (reference sequence). The CDR3 length is 14 residues. The CDR3 DNA is TGTGCCAGTAGTAAAGGAGAGGGGTTGAGTGGCTACACCTTC. Translated: CASSKGEGLSGYTF. Looking up the rest from reference TRBV19 and TRBJ1-2 gives the full variable domain: DGGITQSPKYLFRKEGQNVTLSCEQNLNHDAMYWYRQDPGQGLRLIYYSQIVNDFQKGDIAEGYSVSREKKESFPLTVTSAQKNPTAFYLCASSKGEGLSGYTFGSGTRLTVV.

This rearrangement joins TRBV4-1 to TRBJ2-7; 10 nucleotides align to TRBD1. Per the germline V gene, CDR1 is MGHRA and CDR2 is YSYEKL. The V gene end was trimmed by 4 bases and the J gene end by 4 bases; junction bases not matched to a gene: 4. The CDR3 consists of 14 residues. In nucleotides, the CDR3 is TGCGCCAGCAGCCCCGGACAGGGGGGATACGAGCAGTACTTC. It encodes CASSPGQGGYEQYF.

V usage is TRBV5-6 and J usage is TRBJ1-2; D unresolved. This CDR3 has 13 residues. Trimming shortened V by 4 bases and J by 7 bases, and 14 bases separated the two germline ends. CDR1 is SGHDT and CDR2 is YYEEEE in the germline V gene. In DNA, the CDR3 is TGTGCCAGCAGCAGGGCGCCAACGGGTGGCTACACCTTC. Protein product: CASSRAPTGGYTF. Supplemented by reference TRBV5-6 and TRBJ1-2, the full variable domain reads DAGVTQSPTHLIKTRGQQVTLRCSPKSGHDTVSWYQQALGQGPQFIFQYYEEEERQRGNFPDRFSGHQFPNYSSELNVNALLLGDSALYLCASSRAPTGGYTFGSGTRLTVV.

The chain combines TRBV5-1 with TRBJ2-7; TRBD1 aligns across 10 bases. The CDR3 is made up of 16 amino acids. Unmatched junction bases numbered 9, after V lost 2 bases and J lost 4 bases. CDR1 SGHRS and CDR2 YFSETQ come from the germline V gene. CDR3 in DNA: TGCGCCAGCAGCTTAGTTTTGACAGGGGGCCCGTACGAGCAGTACTTC. Amino acids: CASSLVLTGGPYEQYF.

This chain joins TRBV28 and TRBJ1-1, with 8 bases lining up with TRBD1. V was clipped by 6 bases and J by 4 bases; unmatched bases: 10. The length of the CDR3 is 15 residues. CDR1 is MDHEN, CDR2 SYDVKM, per germline. The CDR3 nucleotides read TGTGCCAGCAGCTCCGGGACAGGCGGGGGCACTGAAGCTTTCTTT. Protein sequence: CASSSGTGGGTEAFF.

The CDR3 region is CSASTEETQYF. The CDR3 bases are TGCAGTGCTTCGACAGAAGAGACCCAGTACTTC. The chain links TRBV20-1 to TRBJ2-5; perhaps TRBD1 as D (5 bases). CDR1 DFQATT and CDR2 SNEGSKA come from the germline V gene (reference sequence). This CDR3 is built from 11 residues. V lost 5 bases to trimming and J lost 3 bases, with 7 bases between them.

The J gene is TRBJ1-6, the V gene TRBV2, with D maybe TRBD1 (6 bases). The V gene's germline CDR1 is SNHLY and CDR2 FYNNEI. The CDR3 is made up of 14 amino acids. V was pared by 6 bases and J by 3 bases, with 9 bases between. The CDR3 region has the DNA TGTGCCAGCAGCGGACAGCTCTATAATTCACCCCTCCACTTT. This codes for CASSGQLYNSPLHF.

The chain has TRBV7-9 and TRBJ2-7, with TRBD1 matching over 10 bases. Trimming took 3 bases from V and 2 from J; bases not matched to a gene: 7. The CDR3 has 16 residues. Germline values: CDR1 SEHNR, CDR2 FQNEAQ (reference sequence). Written as DNA, the CDR3 is TGTGCCAGCAGCTTCTTCCCGGGACAGGGGCCCTACGAGCAGTACTTC. It specifies CASSFFPGQGPYEQYF.

The chain has TRBV2 and TRBJ2-7; D not certain. Germline-derived CDR1 and CDR2 are SNHLY and FYNNEI. The CDR3 totals 13 residues. The germline V and J ends were trimmed by 10 bases and 3 bases, with 16 bases remaining between them. The CDR3, as DNA: TGTGCCACCTTGGGCGGCGGTGTCTACGAGCAGTACTTC. Protein: CATLGGGVYEQYF.

The chain joins TRBV6-5 to TRBJ1-2; unclear D gene. Trimming took off 0 bases at V and 4 bases at J, with 15 bases between the two ends. CDR1 is MNHEY, CDR2 SVGAGI, per germline. This CDR3 spans 16 amino acids. CDR3 in DNA: TGTGCCAGCAGTTACTCGTCCCCGACACTCTCCTATGGCTACACCTTC. Its protein is CASSYSSPTLSYGYTF.

The V call is TRBV9, the J call TRBJ2-2; D uncertain. The CDR3 covers 15 residues. Germline lookup yields CDR1 SGDLS and CDR2 YYNGEE. V lost 0 bases, J lost 2 bases, and 8 bases lay in between. The CDR3, as DNA: TGTGCCAGCAGCGTAGGTCACGCCAACACCGGGGAGCTGTTTTTT. It codes for CASSVGHANTGELFF.

The chain couples TRBV14 to TRBJ2-7, with 7 bases matching TRBD2. The trim removed 1 base at V and 4 bases at J, leaving 13 bases unmatched. Germline V gene lookup returns CDR1 SGHDN and CDR2 FVKESK. The CDR3 has 17 amino acids. CDR3 in DNA: TGTGCCAGCAGCCAAGGTCTTCTGGGGAGGGTCAGATACGAGCAGTACTTC. This encodes CASSQGLLGRVRYEQYF.

DNA for the CDR3: TGTGCCAGCAGCCGGGGGTCCCTCGAGCAGTACTTC. Translation: CASSRGSLEQYF. V is TRBV28 and J is TRBJ2-7; D is possibly TRBD2 (6 bases). The CDR3 length is 12 residues. V shed 6 bases and J shed 6 bases, with 12 bases lying between them. Germline CDR1 is MDHEN and CDR2 is SYDVKM.

This chain joins TRBV9 and TRBJ2-4, with D perhaps matching TRBD1 or TRBD2 (5 bases each). CDR1 is SGDLS and CDR2 is YYNGEE in the germline V gene. V was shortened by 4 bases and J by 8 bases, with 16 bases between the two germline ends. The CDR3 consists of 14 residues. The CDR3: CASSPNSQEDIQYF. The CDR3 nucleotides read TGTGCCAGCAGCCCCAACTCACAGGAGGACATTCAGTACTTC.

The rearrangement joins TRBV5-4 to TRBJ2-1; 8 nucleotides align to TRBD2. After removal of 1 base from V and 4 bases from J, the junction contained 4 bases not matched to a gene. The CDR3 has 15 amino acids. CDR1 and CDR2 from the germline V gene are SGHNT and YYREEE (reference sequence). CDR3 sequence reads: CASSLKASGYNEQFF. CDR3 nucleotides: TGTGCCAGCAGCTTGAAGGCTAGCGGGTACAATGAGCAGTTCTTC.

V and J are TRBV5-4 and TRBJ2-1, with 9 bases identical to TRBD2. V shed 3 bases, J shed 4 bases, and the junction held 8 bases outside the gene matches. This CDR3 contains 16 residues. Germline loops: CDR1 SGHNT, CDR2 YYREEE (reference sequence). The CDR3 sequence: CASSSRRGGEYNEQFF. The CDR3 DNA is TGTGCCAGCAGCTCCCGCCGCGGGGGGGAGTACAATGAGCAGTTCTTC.

V gene TRBV19 combines with J gene TRBJ2-2, with unresolved D. Germline lookup yields CDR1 LNHDA and CDR2 SQIVND (reference sequence). V gave up 3 bases and J gave up 5 bases, with 7 bases separating them. CDR3 length: 13 amino acids. The CDR3 here is CASSIAGTGELFF. CDR3 bases: TGTGCCAGTAGTATTGCCGGGACCGGGGAGCTGTTTTTT.

The chain is built from TRBV9 and TRBJ1-3; a possible D gene is TRBD1 (6 bases). Germline lookup yields CDR1 SGDLS and CDR2 YYNGEE. The CDR3 has 14 residues. V was pared by 3 bases and J by 4 bases, with 11 bases between. The CDR3 loop reads CASSAQGVGNTIYF. In DNA, the CDR3 is TGTGCCAGCAGCGCACAGGGAGTCGGAAACACCATATATTTT.

The chain carries TRBV4-1 and TRBJ2-2; D gene uncertain. There are 15 residues in the CDR3. Trimming stripped 2 bases from V and 0 bases from J, with 7 bases between. Per the germline V gene, CDR1 is MGHRA and CDR2 is YSYEKL. CDR3 bases: TGCGCCAGCAGCCAATTTAGGGCGAACACCGGGGAGCTGTTTTTT. Its translation is CASSQFRANTGELFF.

This chain links TRBV30 with TRBJ2-5; possibly TRBD1 or TRBD2 for D (5 bases each). Germline CDR1 GTSNPN, CDR2 SVGIG (reference sequence). CDR3 size: 14 residues. V lost 3 bases and J lost 3, with 14 bases in between. DNA for the CDR3: TGTGCCTGGAGGGCCCCCGGGGCCGAAGAGACCCAGTACTTC. Translated: CAWRAPGAEETQYF.

The chain links TRBV13 to TRBJ1-2, with D tentatively TRBD1 (5 bases). Trimming took off 0 bases at V and 7 bases at J, with 12 bases between the two ends. CDR1 PRHDT and CDR2 FYEKMQ come from the germline V gene (reference sequence). This CDR3 is 14 amino acids long. CDR3 region: CASSLGGVLSGYTF. The CDR3 DNA sequence: TGTGCCAGCAGCTTAGGAGGGGTCCTAAGTGGCTACACCTTC.

This clone has only a few counts. The chain carries TRBV10-1 and TRBJ2-5; tentative D call: TRBD1 (5 bases). V lost 3 bases to trimming and J lost 7 bases, with 6 bases between them. CDR1 and CDR2 from the germline V gene are WNHNN and SYGVQD (reference sequence). CDR3 length equals 11 residues. CDR3 bases: TGCGCCAGCAGTGAAAGGGGGACCCAGTACTTC. This translates into CASSERGTQYF.

The chain couples TRBV29-1 to TRBJ2-1; possibly TRBD1 for D (5 bases). CDR3 length: 13 residues. The V and J ends lost 3 bases and 6 bases respectively, with 12 bases between them. Per the germline V gene, CDR1 is SQVTM and CDR2 is ANQGSEA. The CDR3 nucleotides read TGCAGCGTTGATAGGCAGGGTGGCAATGAGCAGTTCTTC. Its translation is CSVDRQGGNEQFF.

The chain is built from TRBV28 and TRBJ1-2; D is undetermined. Per germline, CDR1 MDHEN and CDR2 SYDVKM. The CDR3 consists of 12 residues. V was trimmed by 7 bases and J by 7 bases, leaving 13 bases between them. The CDR3 nucleotides read TGTGCCAGCACCCCCCCACGGGGTGGCTACACCTTC. This codes for CASTPPRGGYTF.

The J gene is TRBJ2-7, the V gene TRBV10-3; TRBD1 matches at 9 bases. The V and J ends lost 6 bases and 5 bases, in that order; junction bases with no gene match: 8. The CDR3 runs 14 residues. Germline CDR1 ENHRY, CDR2 SYGVKD. This CDR3 is CAISDTTGGNEQYF. The CDR3 DNA follows: TGTGCCATCAGCGATACAACAGGGGGCAACGAGCAGTACTTC.

The chain recombines TRBV18 with TRBJ2-7; 7 bases fit TRBD2. The V segment lost 4 bases and the J segment 3 bases; nucleotides outside the gene matches: 3. CDR1 and CDR2 (germline): KGHSH, LQKENI. The CDR3 spans 13 residues. The CDR3 nucleotides are TGTGCCAGCTCACAAGCGGGACTCTACGAGCAGTACTTC. Protein: CASSQAGLYEQYF.

The rearrangement links TRBV9 to TRBJ1-2, with D perhaps matching TRBD1 (5 bases). Trimming removed 3 bases from V and 3 bases from J, with 15 bases in between. Per germline, CDR1 SGDLS and CDR2 YYNGEE. The CDR3 runs to 15 residues. The CDR3: CASSGGGPQYYGYTF. The CDR3 region has the DNA TGTGCCAGCAGCGGCGGGGGACCGCAATACTATGGCTACACCTTC.

CDR3 protein: CAISDSGDTQYF. CDR3 DNA sequence: TGTGCCATCAGTGATAGCGGAGATACGCAGTATTTT. The chain couples TRBV10-3 to TRBJ2-3; maybe TRBD2 (6 bases). This CDR3 has 12 residues. V lost 3 bases, J lost 5 bases, and 6 bases lay in between. Per the germline V gene, CDR1 is ENHRY and CDR2 is SYGVKD.

The chain is built from TRBV5-6 and TRBJ2-5; perhaps D is TRBD1 or TRBD2 (5 bases each). This CDR3 has 16 residues. The germline CDR1 and CDR2 sequences are SGHDT and YYEEEE. Trimming pared 0 bases from V and 0 bases from J, leaving 12 bases between. As DNA, the CDR3 is TGTGCCAGCAGCTTGGAGGGGACGTGGTACCAAGAGACCCAGTACTTC. Encoded protein: CASSLEGTWYQETQYF.

The rearrangement uses TRBV5-1 and TRBJ1-2, with TRBD1 matching over 9 bases. The CDR3 consists of 14 residues. Germline lookup yields CDR1 SGHRS and CDR2 YFSETQ. V gave up 3 bases and J gave up 3 bases; unmatched junction bases: 3. In DNA, the CDR3 is TGCGCCAGCAGCTACAGGGGGCTAGACTATGGCTACACCTTC. It encodes CASSYRGLDYGYTF.